This T cell receptor beta chain derives from a study of shared clonotypes between healthy human individuals. The study, taken as a whole, reports: Non-shared clonotypes had lower generation probabilities than those shared by all four donors. Enrolling few donors narrowed the genetic and exposure-history diversity that was represented. Larger richness was generally estimated for naive than memory subsets.

There are a few counts of this clone. The antigen is undetermined. Genomic DNA of each subset was evenly split across several immunoSEQ plates. TCRdb keeps only in-frame clones here, not all; method: immunoSEQ multiplex PCR. The repertoire holds about 2.2 million clones, with 90% to 95% as singletons. Selected positively for CCR7 and CD45RO-negative, naive CD8 cells excluded terminally differentiated effector memory CD45RA+ cells. The V gene's germline CDR1 is LNHDA and CDR2 SQIVND (reference sequence). V lost 7 bases and J lost 4; bases outside the gene matches: 12. CDR3 length: 17 amino acids. V is TRBV19 and J is TRBJ2-3, with TRBD2 matching 12 bases. The TCR was taken from a young man in good health. Some clones in this sample may be carry-over from other donors' samples. Specimen: naive CD8+ T cells from PBMCs. CDR3 residues: CASKLAGGRSLPDTQYF. The CDR3 bases are TGTGCCAGTAAACTAGCGGGAGGTCGAAGCCTTCCAGATACGCAGTATTTT.